This note documents a single TCR beta chain sequence. The data stem from a study of T cells in localized non-small cell lung cancer. Clones were sequenced by immunoSEQ multiplex PCR, and TCRdb holds only the in-frame ones, with some missing. Of 45,000 to 60,000 clones listed, about 85% were seen once; the top ten hold about 2.5%. The CDR3 runs to 15 residues. Germline CDR1 and CDR2: SGHRS and YFSETQ. V lost 4 bases and J 1 base, leaving 11 bases between the germline ends. The chain combines TRBV5-1 with TRBJ2-2; tentative D call: TRBD1 (6 bases). The material sequenced was PBMCs, taken before any cancer treatment. The source is a man aged 40 to 70 with stage II lung adenocarcinoma. CDR3 protein: CASSPGQLNTGELFF. CDR3 DNA: TGCGCCAGCAGCCCCGGACAGCTGAACACCGGGGAGCTGTTTTTT.